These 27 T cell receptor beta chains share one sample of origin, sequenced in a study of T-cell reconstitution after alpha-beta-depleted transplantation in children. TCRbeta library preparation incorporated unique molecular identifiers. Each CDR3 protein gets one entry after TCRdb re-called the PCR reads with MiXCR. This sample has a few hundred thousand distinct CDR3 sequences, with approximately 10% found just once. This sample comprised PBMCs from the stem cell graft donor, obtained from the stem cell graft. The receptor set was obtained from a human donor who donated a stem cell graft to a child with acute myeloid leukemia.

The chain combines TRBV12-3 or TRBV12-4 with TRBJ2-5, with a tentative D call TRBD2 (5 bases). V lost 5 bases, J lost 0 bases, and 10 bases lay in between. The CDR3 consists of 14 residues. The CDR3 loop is CASSHSGNQETQYF. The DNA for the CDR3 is TGTGCCAGCAGTCACTCGGGGAACCAAGAGACCCAGTACTTC.

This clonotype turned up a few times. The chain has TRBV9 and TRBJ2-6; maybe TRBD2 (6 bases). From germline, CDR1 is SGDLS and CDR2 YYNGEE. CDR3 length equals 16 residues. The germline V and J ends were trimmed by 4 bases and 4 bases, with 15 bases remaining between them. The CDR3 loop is CASSPRTGVGANVLTF. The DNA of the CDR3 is TGTGCCAGCAGCCCACGGACGGGGGTCGGGGCCAACGTCCTGACTTTC. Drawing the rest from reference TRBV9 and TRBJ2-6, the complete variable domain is DSGVTQTPKHLITATGQRVTLRCSPRSGDLSVYWYQQSLDQGLQFLIQYYNGEERAKGNILERFSAQQFPDLHSELNLSSLELGDSALYFCASSPRTGVGANVLTFGAGSRLTVL.

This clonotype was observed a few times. The CDR3 DNA reads as TGCAGCGTGAACCCGGGACTAGCGGGAGGGCTCTCCTACAATGAGCAGTTCTTC. Translated, it gives CSVNPGLAGGLSYNEQFF. The chain links TRBV29-1 to TRBJ2-1, with 16 bases identical to TRBD2. The V gene's germline CDR1 is SQVTM and CDR2 ANQGSEA. The ends lost 6 bases at V and 0 bases at J; junction bases unmatched: 8. The CDR3 sequence is 18 residues long.

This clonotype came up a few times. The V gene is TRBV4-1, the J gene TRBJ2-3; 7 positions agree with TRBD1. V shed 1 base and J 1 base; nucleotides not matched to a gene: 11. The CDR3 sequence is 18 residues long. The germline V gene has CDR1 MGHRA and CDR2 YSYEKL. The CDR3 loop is CASSQGGNLQGGTDTQYF. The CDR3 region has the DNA TGCGCCAGCAGCCAAGGAGGGAACCTTCAGGGGGGCACAGATACGCAGTATTTT.

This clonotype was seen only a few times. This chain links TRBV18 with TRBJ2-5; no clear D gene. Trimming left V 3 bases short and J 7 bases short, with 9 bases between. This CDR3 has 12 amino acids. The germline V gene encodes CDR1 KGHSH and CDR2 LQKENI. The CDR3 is CASSPPSATQYF. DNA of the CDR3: TGTGCCAGCTCACCGCCGTCAGCGACCCAGTACTTC.

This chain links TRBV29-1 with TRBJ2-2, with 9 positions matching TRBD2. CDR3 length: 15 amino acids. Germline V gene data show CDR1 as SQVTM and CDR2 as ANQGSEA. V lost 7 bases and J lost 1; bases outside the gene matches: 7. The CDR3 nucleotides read TGCAGCGCCGGGGCTAGCGGGGTGAACACCGGGGAGCTGTTTTTT. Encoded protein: CSAGASGVNTGELFF.

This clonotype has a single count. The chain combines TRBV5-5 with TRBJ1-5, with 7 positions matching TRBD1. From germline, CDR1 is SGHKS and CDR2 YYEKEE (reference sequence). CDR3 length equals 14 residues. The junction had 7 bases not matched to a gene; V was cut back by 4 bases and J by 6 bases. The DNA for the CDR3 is TGTGCCAGCAGCAGAGAGACAGGGATTCAGCCCCAGCATTTT. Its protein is CASSRETGIQPQHF.

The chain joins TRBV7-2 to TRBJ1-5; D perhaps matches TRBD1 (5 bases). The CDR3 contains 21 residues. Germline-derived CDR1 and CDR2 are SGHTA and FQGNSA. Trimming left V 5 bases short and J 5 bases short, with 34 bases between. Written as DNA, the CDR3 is TGTGCCAGCAGCGCGAGAGATGCCGGGACCCTACATAAAGGTCTGGATCAGCCCCAGCATTTT. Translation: CASSARDAGTLHKGLDQPQHF.

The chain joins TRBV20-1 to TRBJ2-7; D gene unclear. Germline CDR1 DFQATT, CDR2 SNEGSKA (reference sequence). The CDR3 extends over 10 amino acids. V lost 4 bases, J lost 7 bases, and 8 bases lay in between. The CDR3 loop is CSATLREQYF. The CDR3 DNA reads TGCAGTGCTACTCTTCGGGAGCAGTACTTC.

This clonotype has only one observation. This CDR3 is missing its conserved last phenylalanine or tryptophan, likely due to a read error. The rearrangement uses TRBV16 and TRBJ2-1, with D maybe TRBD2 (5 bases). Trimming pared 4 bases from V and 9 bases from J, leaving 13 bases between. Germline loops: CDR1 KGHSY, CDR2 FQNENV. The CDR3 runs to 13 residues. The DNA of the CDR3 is TGTGCCAGCAGCCTAAGACCTGAGGGTGAGCAGTTCTAC. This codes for CASSLRPEGEQFY.

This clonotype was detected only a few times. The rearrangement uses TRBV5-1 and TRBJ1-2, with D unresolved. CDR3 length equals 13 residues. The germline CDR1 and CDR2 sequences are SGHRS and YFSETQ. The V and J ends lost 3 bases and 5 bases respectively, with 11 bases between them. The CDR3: CASSWKDNYGYTF. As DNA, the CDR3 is TGCGCCAGCAGCTGGAAAGACAATTATGGCTACACCTTC.

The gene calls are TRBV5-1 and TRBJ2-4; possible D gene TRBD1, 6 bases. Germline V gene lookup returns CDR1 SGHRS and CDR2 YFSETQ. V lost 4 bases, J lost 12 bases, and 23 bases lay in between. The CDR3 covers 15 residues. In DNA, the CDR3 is TGCGCCAGCAGCCCTTCCCTACCTTCAGGGGAGAATCAGTACTTC. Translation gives CASSPSLPSGENQYF.

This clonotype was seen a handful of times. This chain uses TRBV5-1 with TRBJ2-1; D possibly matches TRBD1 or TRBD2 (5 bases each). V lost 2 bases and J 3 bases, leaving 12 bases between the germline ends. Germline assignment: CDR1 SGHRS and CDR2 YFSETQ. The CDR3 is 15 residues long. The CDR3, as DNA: TGCGCCAGCAGCTTCGGGGACGGCAGCTACAATGAGCAGTTCTTC. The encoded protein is CASSFGDGSYNEQFF.

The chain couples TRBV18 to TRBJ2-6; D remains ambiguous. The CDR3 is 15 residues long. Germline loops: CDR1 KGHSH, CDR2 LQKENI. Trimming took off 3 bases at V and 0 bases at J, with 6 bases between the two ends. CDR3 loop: CASSPSFSGANVLTF. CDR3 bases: TGTGCCAGCTCACCTAGCTTCTCTGGGGCCAACGTCCTGACTTTC.

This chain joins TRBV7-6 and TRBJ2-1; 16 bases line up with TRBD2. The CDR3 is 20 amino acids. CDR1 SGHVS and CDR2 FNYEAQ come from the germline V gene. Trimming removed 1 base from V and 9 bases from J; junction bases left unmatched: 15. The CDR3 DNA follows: TGTGCCAGCAGCTTAGGGCTGATCTTGTCCGGGACTAGCGGGGGGGTTGAGCAGTTCTTC. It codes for CASSLGLILSGTSGGVEQFF. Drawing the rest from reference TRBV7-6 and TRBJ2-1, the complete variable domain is GAGVSQSPRYKVTKRGQDVALRCDPISGHVSLYWYRQALGQGPEFLTYFNYEAQQDKSGLPNDRFSAERPEGSISTLTIQRTEQRDSAMYRCASSLGLILSGTSGGVEQFFGPGTRLTVL.

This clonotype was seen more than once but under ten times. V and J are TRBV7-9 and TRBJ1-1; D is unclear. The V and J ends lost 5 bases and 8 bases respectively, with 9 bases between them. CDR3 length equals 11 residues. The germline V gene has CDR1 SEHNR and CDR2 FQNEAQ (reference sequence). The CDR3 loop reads CASSPRAEAFF. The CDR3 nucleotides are TGTGCCAGCAGCCCCCGGGCCGAAGCTTTCTTT. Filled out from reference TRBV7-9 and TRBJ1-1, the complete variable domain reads DTGVSQNPRHKITKRGQNVTFRCDPISEHNRLYWYRQTLGQGPEFLTYFQNEAQLEKSRLLSDRFSAERPKGSFSTLEIQRTEQGDSAMYLCASSPRAEAFFGQGTRLTVV.

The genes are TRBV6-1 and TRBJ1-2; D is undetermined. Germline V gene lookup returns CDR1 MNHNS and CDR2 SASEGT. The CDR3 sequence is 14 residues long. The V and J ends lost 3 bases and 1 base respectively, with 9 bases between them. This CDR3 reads CASSEGSYNYGYTF. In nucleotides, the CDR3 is TGTGCCAGCAGTGAGGGGAGCTATAACTATGGCTACACCTTC.

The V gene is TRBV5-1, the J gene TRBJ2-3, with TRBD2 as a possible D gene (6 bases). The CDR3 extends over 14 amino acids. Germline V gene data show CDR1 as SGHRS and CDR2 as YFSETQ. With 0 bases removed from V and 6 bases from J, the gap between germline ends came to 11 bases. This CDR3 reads CASSLGDSVDTQYF. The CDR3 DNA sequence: TGCGCCAGCAGCTTGGGGGACTCCGTGGATACGCAGTATTTT.

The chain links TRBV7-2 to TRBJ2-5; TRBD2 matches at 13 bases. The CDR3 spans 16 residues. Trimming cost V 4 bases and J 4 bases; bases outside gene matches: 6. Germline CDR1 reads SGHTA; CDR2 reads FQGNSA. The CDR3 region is CASSSGLAGEGETQYF. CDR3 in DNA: TGTGCCAGCAGCTCAGGACTAGCGGGAGAGGGAGAGACCCAGTACTTC.

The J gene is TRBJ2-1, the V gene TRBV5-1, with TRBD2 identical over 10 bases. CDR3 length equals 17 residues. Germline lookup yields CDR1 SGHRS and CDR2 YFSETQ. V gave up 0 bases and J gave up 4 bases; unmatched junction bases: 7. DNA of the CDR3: TGCGCCAGCAGCTTGGTGAGGACTAGCGGTATTTACAATGAGCAGTTCTTC. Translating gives CASSLVRTSGIYNEQFF.

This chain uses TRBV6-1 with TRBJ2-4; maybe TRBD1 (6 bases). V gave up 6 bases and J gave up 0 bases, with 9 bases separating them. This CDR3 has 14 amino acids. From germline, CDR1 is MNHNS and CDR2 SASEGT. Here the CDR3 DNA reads TGTGCCAGCAGACACAGGGTAGCCAAAAACATTCAGTACTTC. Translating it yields CASRHRVAKNIQYF.

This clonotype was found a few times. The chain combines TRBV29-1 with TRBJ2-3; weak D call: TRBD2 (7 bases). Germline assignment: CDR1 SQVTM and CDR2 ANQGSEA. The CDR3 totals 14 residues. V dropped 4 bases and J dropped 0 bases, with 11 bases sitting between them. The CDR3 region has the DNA TGCAGCGTTGGAGGCGGGGGCAGCACAGATACGCAGTATTTT. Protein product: CSVGGGGSTDTQYF.

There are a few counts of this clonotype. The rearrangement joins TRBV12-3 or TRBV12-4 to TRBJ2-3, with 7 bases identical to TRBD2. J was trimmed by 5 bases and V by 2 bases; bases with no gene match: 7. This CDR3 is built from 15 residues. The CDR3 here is CASSLIGLAEDTQYF. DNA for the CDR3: TGTGCCAGCAGTTTAATAGGGCTAGCGGAAGATACGCAGTATTTT.

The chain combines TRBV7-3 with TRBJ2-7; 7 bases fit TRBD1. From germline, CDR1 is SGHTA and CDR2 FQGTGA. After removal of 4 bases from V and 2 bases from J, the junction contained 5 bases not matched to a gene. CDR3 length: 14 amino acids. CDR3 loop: CASSSGTDPYEQYF. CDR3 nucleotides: TGTGCCAGCAGCTCCGGGACAGATCCCTACGAGCAGTACTTC.

The CDR3 sequence is CASSSTGGLDTQYF. CDR3 coding DNA: TGTGCCAGCAGTTCCACGGGGGGGTTAGATACGCAGTATTTT. This chain uses TRBV12-3 or TRBV12-4 with TRBJ2-3; 8 nucleotides match TRBD2. The length of the CDR3 is 14 residues. The junction had 5 bases not matched to a gene; V was cut back by 4 bases and J by 5 bases.

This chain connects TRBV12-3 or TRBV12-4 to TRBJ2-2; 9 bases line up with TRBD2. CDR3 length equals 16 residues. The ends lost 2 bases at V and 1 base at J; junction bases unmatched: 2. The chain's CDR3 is CASSLRAGGNTGELFF. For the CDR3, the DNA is TGTGCCAGCAGTTTAAGAGCGGGGGGGAACACCGGGGAGCTGTTTTTT.

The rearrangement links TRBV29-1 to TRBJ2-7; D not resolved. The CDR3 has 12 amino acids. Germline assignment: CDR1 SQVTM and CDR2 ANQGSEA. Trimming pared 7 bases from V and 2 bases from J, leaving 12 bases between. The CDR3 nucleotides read TGCAGCGGTCTGGCAGGCCCCTACGAGCAGTACTTC. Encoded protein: CSGLAGPYEQYF.